What follows describes a single TCR beta chain. Its antigen is undetermined. Germline CDR1 is LGHNA and CDR2 is YNFKEQ. The length of the CDR3 is 17 residues. The V segment lost 1 base and the J segment 8 bases; nucleotides outside the gene matches: 13. This record comes from a study of T-cell memory formation after mild COVID-19. Overall study results and limits: Confirmation of SARS-CoV-2 specificity was lacking for second-wave clones peaking day 37. Several responding clones turned up in pre-infection memory, indicating that cross-reactive memory may have taken part.

TCRdb redid the calling of the 5' RACE reads with MiXCR, one entry per CDR3 protein. The profile shows roughly 500,000 distinct CDR3 sequences, 20% of them singletons. This sequence joins TRBV4-2 and TRBJ1-3; TRBD1 matches 8 bases. Material for sequencing was PBMCs or a T cell subset sorted from them (not recorded which). The source of this sequence is an adult woman who had mild COVID-19 (a few samples of this study predate the infection). Cell type and time point are not known. CDR3 amino acids: CASSQAIDRGLGDTIYF. As DNA, the CDR3 is TGTGCCAGCAGCCAAGCTATCGACAGGGGCCTTGGGGACACCATATATTTT.